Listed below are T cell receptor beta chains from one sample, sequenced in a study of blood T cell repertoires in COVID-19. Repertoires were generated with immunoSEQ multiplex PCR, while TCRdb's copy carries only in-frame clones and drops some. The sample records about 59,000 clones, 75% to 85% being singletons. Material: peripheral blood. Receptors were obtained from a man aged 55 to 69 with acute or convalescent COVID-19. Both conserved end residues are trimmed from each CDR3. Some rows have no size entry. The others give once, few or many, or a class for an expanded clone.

CDR3: ASSLGSGQETQY
V: TRBV5-1
length: 12
size: -
J: TRBJ2-5

CDR3: ASSGLAGGEGDTQY
V: TRBV9
length: 14
size: once
J: TRBJ2-3

CDR3: ASIIERGGMNTEAF
V: TRBV19
length: 14
size: -
J: TRBJ1-1

CDR3: ASSPRRATGELF
V: TRBV3-1/TRBV3-2
length: 12
size: -
J: TRBJ2-2

CDR3: ASSLTGNQPQH
V: TRBV14
length: 11
size: -
J: TRBJ1-5

CDR3: AWMTGVRTDTQY
V: TRBV30
length: 12
size: -
J: TRBJ2-3

CDR3: ASRGDSPSGELF
V: TRBV10-3
length: 12
size: -
J: TRBJ2-2

CDR3: SASQGEVSPLH
V: TRBV20-1
length: 11
size: -
J: TRBJ1-6

CDR3: ASSLRDYPYNEQF
V: TRBV9
length: 13
size: -
J: TRBJ2-1

CDR3: ASIGQNYNSPLH
V: TRBV10-2
length: 12
size: -
J: TRBJ1-6

CDR3: ASSRGGEGANVLT
V: TRBV6-2/TRBV6-3
length: 13
size: once
J: TRBJ2-6

CDR3: ASSAQSGGVYNEQF
V: TRBV7-6
length: 14
size: -
J: TRBJ2-1

CDR3: ASSYSGTGSQKTQY
V: TRBV6-5
length: 14
size: -
J: TRBJ2-5

CDR3: AISDSGGGPSTDTQY
V: TRBV10-3
length: 15
size: -
J: TRBJ2-3

CDR3: ASSIGLSGGNSNQPQH
V: TRBV19
length: 16
size: -
J: TRBJ1-5

CDR3: AEQGRDEKLF
V: TRBV30
length: 10
size: -
J: TRBJ1-4

CDR3: ASSYTLGTPTYETQY
V: TRBV5-1
length: 15
size: -
J: TRBJ2-5

CDR3: ASSQAHGQGSLNEQF
V: TRBV4-2
length: 15
size: -
J: TRBJ2-1

CDR3: ASSAPLTGIEETQY
V: TRBV19
length: 14
size: -
J: TRBJ2-5

CDR3: ASRTTVTEAF
V: TRBV28
length: 10
size: -
J: TRBJ1-1

CDR3: ASSANRRGLNQPQH
V: TRBV19
length: 14
size: -
J: TRBJ1-5

CDR3: ASSFLGDRGPGEQF
V: TRBV3-1/TRBV3-2
length: 14
size: -
J: TRBJ2-1

CDR3: SAGQGARGYT
V: TRBV29-1
length: 10
size: -
J: TRBJ1-2

CDR3: ASSAYGGAYEQY
V: TRBV7-8
length: 12
size: -
J: TRBJ2-7

CDR3: SARYAGYKEKLF
V: TRBV29-1
length: 12
size: -
J: TRBJ1-4

CDR3: ASSPGTGDSTGELF
V: TRBV4-1
length: 14
size: -
J: TRBJ2-2

CDR3: ASSLVRAQGEKLF
V: TRBV5-6
length: 13
size: -
J: TRBJ1-4

CDR3: ASSRPGVTDTQY
V: TRBV5-1
length: 12
size: -
J: TRBJ2-3

CDR3: ASSSNSFEGYT
V: TRBV5-1
length: 11
size: -
J: TRBJ1-2

CDR3: ASSLTGVYEQY
V: TRBV5-1
length: 11
size: -
J: TRBJ2-7

CDR3: ASRPPGVANTEAF
V: TRBV25-1
length: 13
size: once
J: TRBJ1-1

CDR3: ASRRTGNYGYT
V: TRBV28
length: 11
size: -
J: TRBJ1-2

CDR3: SASGATGRTDTQY
V: TRBV20-1
length: 13
size: -
J: TRBJ2-3

CDR3: ASSRPTGENGELF
V: TRBV9
length: 13
size: -
J: TRBJ2-2

CDR3: AWRGRTGPSPLH
V: TRBV30
length: 12
size: -
J: TRBJ1-6

CDR3: ASSLGGYGTQY
V: TRBV28
length: 11
size: -
J: TRBJ2-5

CDR3: ASRPRFGGYT
V: TRBV12-3/TRBV12-4
length: 10
size: few
J: TRBJ1-2

CDR3: ASSLQQGYGYT
V: TRBV7-9
length: 11
size: once
J: TRBJ1-2

CDR3: ASRREGGYTEAF
V: TRBV6-6
length: 12
size: -
J: TRBJ1-1

CDR3: ASRGGLLNTEAF
V: TRBV27
length: 12
size: -
J: TRBJ1-1

CDR3: ASISRGTNEKLF
V: TRBV19
length: 12
size: -
J: TRBJ1-4

CDR3: ASSAQGGKLF
V: TRBV19
length: 10
size: -
J: TRBJ1-4

CDR3: ASSLGTGGPQETQY
V: TRBV5-1
length: 14
size: -
J: TRBJ2-5

CDR3: AITPTIGGGYT
V: TRBV10-3
length: 11
size: -
J: TRBJ1-2

CDR3: ASSRSSGGTEQF
V: TRBV19
length: 12
size: once
J: TRBJ2-1

CDR3: ASNFIPIGGIRTDTQY
V: TRBV7-8
length: 16
size: -
J: TRBJ2-3

CDR3: ASSVRGSGANTGELF
V: TRBV6-2/TRBV6-3
length: 15
size: -
J: TRBJ2-2

CDR3: ASSIFTGSGANVLT
V: TRBV19
length: 14
size: -
J: TRBJ2-6